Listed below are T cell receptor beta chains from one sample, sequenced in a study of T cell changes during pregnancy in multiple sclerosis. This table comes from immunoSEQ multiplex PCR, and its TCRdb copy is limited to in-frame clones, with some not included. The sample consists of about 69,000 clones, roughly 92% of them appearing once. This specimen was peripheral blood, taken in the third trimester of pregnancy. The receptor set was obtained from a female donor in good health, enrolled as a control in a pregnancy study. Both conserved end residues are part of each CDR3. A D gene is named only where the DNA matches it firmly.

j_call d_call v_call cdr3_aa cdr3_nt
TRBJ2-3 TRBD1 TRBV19 CASRDRPTDTQYF TGTGCCAGCCGGGACAGACCCACAGATACGCAGTATTTT
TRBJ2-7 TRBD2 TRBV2 CASSDWTSSYEQYF TGTGCCAGCAGTGATTGGACTAGCTCCTACGAGCAGTACTTC
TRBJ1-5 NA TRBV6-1 CASSEVMGPLPQHF TGTGCCAGCAGTGAAGTAATGGGCCCGCTCCCCCAGCATTTT
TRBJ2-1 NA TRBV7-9 CASSLASADNEQFF TGTGCCAGCAGCTTAGCTAGCGCTGACAATGAGCAGTTCTTC
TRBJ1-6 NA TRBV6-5 CASSRSRITNSPLHF TGTGCCAGCAGTCGATCCAGAATCACCAATTCACCCCTCCACTTT
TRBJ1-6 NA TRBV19 CASSIRGWENSPLHF TGTGCCAGTAGTATTCGTGGGTGGGAGAATTCACCCCTCCACTTT
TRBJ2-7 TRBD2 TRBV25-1 CASSPSGSYEQYF TGTGCCAGCAGCCCTAGCGGGAGCTACGAGCAGTACTTC
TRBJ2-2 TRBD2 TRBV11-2 CASSLGLAGGPGTGELFF TGTGCCAGCAGCTTAGGGTTAGCGGGGGGGCCCGGCACCGGGGAGCTGTTTTTT
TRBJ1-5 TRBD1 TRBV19 CASSGTGSNQPQHF TGTGCCAGTTCCGGGACAGGCAGCAATCAGCCCCAGCATTTT
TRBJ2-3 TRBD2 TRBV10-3 CAINSGLAGGSDTQYF TGTGCCATCAATTCGGGACTAGCGGGGGGTTCAGATACGCAGTATTTT
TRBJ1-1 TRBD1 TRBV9 CASSDHRGLAFF TGTGCCAGCAGCGATCACAGGGGGTTGGCTTTCTTT
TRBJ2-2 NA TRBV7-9 CASSLAAPWELFF TGTGCCAGCAGCTTAGCGGCCCCATGGGAGCTGTTTTTT
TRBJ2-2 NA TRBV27 CASSSWGGNTGELFF TGTGCCAGCAGTTCATGGGGAGGGAACACCGGGGAGCTGTTTTTT
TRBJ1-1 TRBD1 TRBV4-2 CASSHPGTGPNTEAFF TGTGCCAGCAGCCACCCCGGGACAGGGCCGAACACTGAAGCTTTCTTT
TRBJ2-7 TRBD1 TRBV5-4 CASSGRDSVQYF TGTGCCAGCAGTGGCCGGGACAGCGTTCAGTACTTC
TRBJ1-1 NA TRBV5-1 CASSSGLSVRNTEAFF TGCGCCAGCTCCTCGGGACTCTCAGTTAGAAACACTGAAGCTTTCTTT
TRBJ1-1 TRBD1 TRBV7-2 CASSRTGNTEAFF TGTGCCAGCAGCCGGACAGGGAACACTGAAGCTTTCTTT
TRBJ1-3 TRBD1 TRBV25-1 CASSTGALSSGNTIYF TGTGCCAGCAGCACAGGGGCCCTTAGCTCTGGAAACACCATATATTTT
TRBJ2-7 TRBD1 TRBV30 CAWSPGTDYEQYF TGTGCCTGGAGTCCCGGGACAGACTACGAGCAGTACTTC
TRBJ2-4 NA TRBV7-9 CASKGDAAKNIQYF TGTGCCAGCAAGGGGGACGCGGCCAAAAACATTCAGTACTTC